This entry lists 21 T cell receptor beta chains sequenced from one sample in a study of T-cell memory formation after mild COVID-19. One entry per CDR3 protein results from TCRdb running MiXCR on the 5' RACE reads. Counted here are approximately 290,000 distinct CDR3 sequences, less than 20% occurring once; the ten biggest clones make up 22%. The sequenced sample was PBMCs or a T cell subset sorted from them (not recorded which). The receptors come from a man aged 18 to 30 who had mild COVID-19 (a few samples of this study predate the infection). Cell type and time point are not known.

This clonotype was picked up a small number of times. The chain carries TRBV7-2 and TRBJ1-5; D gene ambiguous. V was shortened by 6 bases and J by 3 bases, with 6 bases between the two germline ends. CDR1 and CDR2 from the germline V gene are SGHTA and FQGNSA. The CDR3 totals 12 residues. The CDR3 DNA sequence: TGTGCCAGCAGTCGTTTCAATCAGCCCCAGCATTTT. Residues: CASSRFNQPQHF.

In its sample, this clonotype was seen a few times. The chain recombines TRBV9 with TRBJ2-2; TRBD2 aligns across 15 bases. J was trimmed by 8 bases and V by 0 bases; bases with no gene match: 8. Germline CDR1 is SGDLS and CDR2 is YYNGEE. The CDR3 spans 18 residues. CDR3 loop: CASSVGGLAGGPLGELFF. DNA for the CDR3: TGTGCCAGCAGCGTAGGAGGACTAGCGGGGGGGCCTTTAGGGGAGCTGTTTTTT. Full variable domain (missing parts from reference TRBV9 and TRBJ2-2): DSGVTQTPKHLITATGQRVTLRCSPRSGDLSVYWYQQSLDQGLQFLIQYYNGEERAKGNILERFSAQQFPDLHSELNLSSLELGDSALYFCASSVGGLAGGPLGELFFGEGSRLTVL.

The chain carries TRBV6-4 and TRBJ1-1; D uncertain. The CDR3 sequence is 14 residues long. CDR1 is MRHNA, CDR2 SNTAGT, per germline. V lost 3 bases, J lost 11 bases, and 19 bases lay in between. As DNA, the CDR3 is TGTGCCAGCAGTGAATTTGCGGCTGGTGGAGGGGCTTTCTTT. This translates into CASSEFAAGGGAFF.

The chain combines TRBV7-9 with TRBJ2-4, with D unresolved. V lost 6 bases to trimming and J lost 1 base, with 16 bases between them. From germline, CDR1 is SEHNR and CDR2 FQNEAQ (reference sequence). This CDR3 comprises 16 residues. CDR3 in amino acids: CASSPLFARAKNIQYF. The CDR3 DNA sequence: TGTGCCAGCAGTCCTCTTTTTGCGCGGGCCAAAAACATTCAGTACTTC.

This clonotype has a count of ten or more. Here the CDR3 reads CASSPLSSSDTQYF. Written as DNA, the CDR3 is TGTGCCAGCAGCCCCTTATCTAGCTCAGATACGCAGTATTTT. The chain combines TRBV7-3 with TRBJ2-3, with D possibly matching TRBD2 (5 bases). The germline V gene has CDR1 SGHTA and CDR2 FQGTGA. With 5 bases removed from V and 4 bases from J, the gap between germline ends came to 13 bases. This CDR3 spans 14 amino acids.

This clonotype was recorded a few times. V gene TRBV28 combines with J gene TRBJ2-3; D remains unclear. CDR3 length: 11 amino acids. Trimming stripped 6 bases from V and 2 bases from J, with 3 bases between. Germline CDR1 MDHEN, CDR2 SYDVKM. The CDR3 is CASRITDTQYF. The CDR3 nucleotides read TGTGCCAGCAGGATCACAGATACGCAGTATTTT. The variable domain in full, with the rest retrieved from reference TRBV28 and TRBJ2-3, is DVKVTQSSRYLVKRTGEKVFLECVQDMDHENMFWYRQDPGLGLRLIYFSYDVKMKEKGDIPEGYSVSREKKERFSLILESASTNQTSMYLCASRITDTQYFGPGTRLTVL.

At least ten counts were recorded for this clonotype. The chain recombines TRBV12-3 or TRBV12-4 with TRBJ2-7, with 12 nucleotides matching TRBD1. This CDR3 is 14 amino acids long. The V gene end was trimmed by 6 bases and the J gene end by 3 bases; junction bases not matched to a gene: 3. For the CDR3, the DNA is TGTGCCAGCAGGGGGACAGGGGGCAACTACGAGCAGTACTTC. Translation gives CASRGTGGNYEQYF.

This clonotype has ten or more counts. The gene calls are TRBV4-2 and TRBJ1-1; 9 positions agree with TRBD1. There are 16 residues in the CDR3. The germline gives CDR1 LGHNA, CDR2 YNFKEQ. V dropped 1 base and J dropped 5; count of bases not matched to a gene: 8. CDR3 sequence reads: CASSQAVGTGRTEAFF. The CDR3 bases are TGTGCCAGCAGCCAAGCGGTGGGGACAGGGAGGACTGAAGCTTTCTTT.

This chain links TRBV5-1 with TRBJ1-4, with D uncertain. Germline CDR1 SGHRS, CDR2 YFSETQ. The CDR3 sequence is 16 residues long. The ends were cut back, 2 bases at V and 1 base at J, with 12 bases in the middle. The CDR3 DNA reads TGCGCCAGCAGCTTTGGATCGGGTGGAACTAATGAAAAACTGTTTTTT. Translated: CASSFGSGGTNEKLFF.

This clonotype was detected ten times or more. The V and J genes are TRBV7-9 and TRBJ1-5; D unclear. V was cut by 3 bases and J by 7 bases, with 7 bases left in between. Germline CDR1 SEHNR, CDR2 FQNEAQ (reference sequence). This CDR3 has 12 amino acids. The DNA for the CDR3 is TGTGCCAGCAGCTTGGCGGGACAGCCCCAGCATTTT. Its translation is CASSLAGQPQHF.

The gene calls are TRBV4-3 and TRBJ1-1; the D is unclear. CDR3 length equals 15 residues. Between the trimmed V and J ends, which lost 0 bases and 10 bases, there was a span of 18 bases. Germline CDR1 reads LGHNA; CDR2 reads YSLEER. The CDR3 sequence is CASSQDGRDRTGAFF. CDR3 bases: TGCGCCAGCAGCCAAGATGGAAGGGATCGAACCGGAGCTTTCTTT.

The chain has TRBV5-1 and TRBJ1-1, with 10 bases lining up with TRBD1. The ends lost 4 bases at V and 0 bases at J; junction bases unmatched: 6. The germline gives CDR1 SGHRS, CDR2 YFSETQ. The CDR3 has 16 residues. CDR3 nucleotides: TGCGCCAGCAGCCCATGGACAGGGGGGATGAACACTGAAGCTTTCTTT. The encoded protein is CASSPWTGGMNTEAFF.

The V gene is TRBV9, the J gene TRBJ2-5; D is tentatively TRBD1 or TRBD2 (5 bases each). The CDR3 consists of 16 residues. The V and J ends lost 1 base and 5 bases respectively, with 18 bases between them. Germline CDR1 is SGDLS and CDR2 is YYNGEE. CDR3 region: CASSVRGREGYETQYF. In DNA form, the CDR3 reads TGTGCCAGCAGCGTAAGGGGCCGGGAAGGTTACGAGACCCAGTACTTC.

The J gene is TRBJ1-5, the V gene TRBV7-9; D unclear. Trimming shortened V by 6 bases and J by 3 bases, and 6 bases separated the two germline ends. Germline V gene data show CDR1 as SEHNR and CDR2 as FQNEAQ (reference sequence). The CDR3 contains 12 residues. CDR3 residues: CASRSNNQPQHF. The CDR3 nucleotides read TGTGCCAGCAGGTCCAACAATCAGCCCCAGCATTTT.

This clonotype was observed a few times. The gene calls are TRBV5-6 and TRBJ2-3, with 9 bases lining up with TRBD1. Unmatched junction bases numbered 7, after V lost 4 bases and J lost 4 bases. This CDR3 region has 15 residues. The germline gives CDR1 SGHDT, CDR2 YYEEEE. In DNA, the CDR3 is TGTGCCAGCAGCCCTCGACAGGGGGTCTCAGATACGCAGTATTTT. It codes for CASSPRQGVSDTQYF.

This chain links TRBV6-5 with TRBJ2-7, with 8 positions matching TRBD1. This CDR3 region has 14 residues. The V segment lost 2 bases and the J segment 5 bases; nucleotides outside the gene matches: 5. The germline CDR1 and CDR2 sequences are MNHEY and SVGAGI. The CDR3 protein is CASSYGGQGNEQYF. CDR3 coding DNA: TGTGCCAGCAGTTACGGAGGACAGGGAAACGAGCAGTACTTC.

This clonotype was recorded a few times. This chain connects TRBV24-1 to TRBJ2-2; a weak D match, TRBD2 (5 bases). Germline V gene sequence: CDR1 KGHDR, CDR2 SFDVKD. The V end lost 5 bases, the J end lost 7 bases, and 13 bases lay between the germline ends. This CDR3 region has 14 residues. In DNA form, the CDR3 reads TGTGCCACCAGTGGCGCTCGAGGGATCGGGGAGCTGTTTTTT. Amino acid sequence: CATSGARGIGELFF.

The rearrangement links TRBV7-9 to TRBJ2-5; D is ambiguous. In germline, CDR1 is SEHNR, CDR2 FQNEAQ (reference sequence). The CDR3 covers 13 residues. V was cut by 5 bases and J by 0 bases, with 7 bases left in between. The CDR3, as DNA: TGTGCCAGCAGCACAGATTACCAAGAGACCCAGTACTTC. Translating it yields CASSTDYQETQYF.

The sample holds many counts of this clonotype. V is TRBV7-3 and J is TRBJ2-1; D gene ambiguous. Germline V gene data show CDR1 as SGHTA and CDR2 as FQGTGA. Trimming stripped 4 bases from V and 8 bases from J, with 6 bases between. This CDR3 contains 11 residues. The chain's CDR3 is CASSYGYEQFF. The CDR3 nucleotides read TGTGCCAGCAGCTATGGTTATGAGCAGTTCTTC.

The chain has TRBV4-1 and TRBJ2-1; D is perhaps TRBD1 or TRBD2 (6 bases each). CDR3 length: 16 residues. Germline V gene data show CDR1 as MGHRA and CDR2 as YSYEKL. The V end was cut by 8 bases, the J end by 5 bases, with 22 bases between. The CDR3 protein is CASGGSGADLNNEQFF. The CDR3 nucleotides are TGCGCCAGCGGGGGGTCGGGGGCAGACCTAAACAATGAGCAGTTCTTC.

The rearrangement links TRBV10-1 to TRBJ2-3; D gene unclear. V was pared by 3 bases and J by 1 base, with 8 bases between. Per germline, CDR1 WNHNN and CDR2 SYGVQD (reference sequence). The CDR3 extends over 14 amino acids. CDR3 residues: CASSDPERTDTQYF. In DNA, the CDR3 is TGCGCCAGCAGTGATCCGGAACGCACAGATACGCAGTATTTT.